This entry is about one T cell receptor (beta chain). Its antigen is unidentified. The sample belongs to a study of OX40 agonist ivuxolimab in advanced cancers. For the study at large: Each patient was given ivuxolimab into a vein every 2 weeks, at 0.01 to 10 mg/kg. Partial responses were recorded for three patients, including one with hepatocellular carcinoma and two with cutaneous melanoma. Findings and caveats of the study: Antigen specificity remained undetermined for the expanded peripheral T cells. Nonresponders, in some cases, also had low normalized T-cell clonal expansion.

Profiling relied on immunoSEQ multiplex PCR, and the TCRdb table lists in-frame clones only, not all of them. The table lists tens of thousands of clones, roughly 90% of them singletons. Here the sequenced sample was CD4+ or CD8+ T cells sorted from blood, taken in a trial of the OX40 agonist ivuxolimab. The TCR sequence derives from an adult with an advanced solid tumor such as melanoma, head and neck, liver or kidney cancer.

CDR3 sequence: CASSFSGGSTDTQYF. CDR3 DNA sequence: TGTGCCAGCAGCTTTTCTGGGGGGAGCACAGATACGCAGTATTTT. The chain carries TRBV7-3 and TRBJ2-3; a possible D gene is TRBD2 (6 bases). In germline, CDR1 is SGHTA, CDR2 FQGTGA. Trimming shortened V by 3 bases and J by 0 bases, and 10 bases separated the two germline ends. The length of the CDR3 is 15 residues.